These 24 T cell receptor beta chains originate from one sample sequenced in a study of blood T cell repertoires in COVID-19. Some clones are missing from TCRdb's copy, which holds only in-frame ones; the method was immunoSEQ multiplex PCR. The table includes around 180,000 clones, around 80% detected once. The specimen was peripheral blood. Receptors originate from a man between 65 and 85 years old with active or convalescent COVID-19.

The genes are TRBV5-4 and TRBJ1-2; 7 bases agree with TRBD1. Germline CDR1 is SGHNT and CDR2 is YYREEE (reference sequence). V shed 0 bases and J 5 bases; nucleotides not matched to a gene: 4. This CDR3 spans 14 amino acids. The CDR3 DNA reads TGTGCCAGCAGCTTGGGGACAGGTTCATATGGCTACACCTTC. Amino acid sequence: CASSLGTGSYGYTF.

The chain is built from TRBV7-2 and TRBJ2-3; TRBD1 is a possible D gene (6 bases). The length of the CDR3 is 15 residues. V dropped 8 bases and J dropped 1 base, with 16 bases sitting between them. Germline V lookup: CDR1 SGHTA, CDR2 FQGNSA. The CDR3 is CASSRMGHRTDTQYF. The CDR3 bases are TGTGCCAGCTCCCGCATGGGACACCGCACAGATACGCAGTATTTT. Supplemented by reference TRBV7-2 and TRBJ2-3, the full variable domain reads GAGVSQSPSNKVTEKGKDVELRCDPISGHTALYWYRQSLGQGLEFLIYFQGNSAPDKSGLPSDRFSAERTGGSVSTLTIQRTQQEDSAVYLCASSRMGHRTDTQYFGPGTRLTVL.

The gene calls are TRBV20-1 and TRBJ1-4, with D perhaps TRBD1 (6 bases). CDR1 and CDR2 (germline): DFQATT, SNEGSKA (reference sequence). This CDR3 has 15 residues. V shed 3 bases and J shed 2 bases, with 13 bases lying between them. Written as DNA, the CDR3 is TGCAGTGCTAGTGAAGCGGGGGCTACTAATGAAAAACTGTTTTTT. Its protein is CSASEAGATNEKLFF.

The V and J genes are TRBV24-1 and TRBJ2-3, with 8 bases matching TRBD1. The CDR3 consists of 17 residues. CDR1 is KGHDR, CDR2 SFDVKD, per germline. J lost 4 bases, V lost 4 bases, and 12 bases had no gene match. CDR3 region: CATSDPDGQGSADTQYF. The CDR3, as DNA: TGTGCCACCAGTGACCCCGATGGACAGGGATCAGCAGATACGCAGTATTTT.

The rearrangement joins TRBV11-2 to TRBJ2-1, with 10 bases lining up with TRBD1. With 5 bases clipped from V and 14 bases from J, the junction kept 9 bases outside the gene matches. This CDR3 has 13 amino acids. Looked up from germline, CDR1 is SGHAT and CDR2 is FQNNGV. The CDR3 region is CASSGRIGTGEFF. As DNA, the CDR3 is TGTGCCAGCAGCGGCCGGATAGGGACAGGGGAGTTCTTC.

The rearrangement uses TRBV5-1 and TRBJ2-7, with a tentative D call TRBD1 (5 bases). Looked up from germline, CDR1 is SGHRS and CDR2 is YFSETQ. This CDR3 is 14 amino acids long. Trimming removed 4 bases at V and 2 bases at J, with 13 bases between. The CDR3 loop reads CASSVLGEAYEQYF. The CDR3 DNA reads TGCGCCAGCAGCGTTTTAGGGGAAGCCTACGAGCAGTACTTC.

The chain links TRBV5-4 to TRBJ1-1; D is unclear. The length of the CDR3 is 14 residues. V was shortened by 4 bases and J by 1 base, with 11 bases between the two germline ends. Per germline, CDR1 SGHNT and CDR2 YYREEE (reference sequence). Here the CDR3 reads CASSVRERNTEAFF. Written as DNA, the CDR3 is TGTGCCAGCAGCGTTAGGGAGAGGAACACTGAAGCTTTCTTT.

This clone showed up just once. The chain recombines TRBV6-5 with TRBJ1-6, with a weak D call TRBD1 (5 bases). V was clipped by 6 bases and J by 5 bases, with 8 bases between them. The CDR3 consists of 13 residues. Germline loops: CDR1 MNHEY, CDR2 SVGAGI. CDR3 in amino acids: CASRGQNNSPLHF. DNA for the CDR3: TGTGCCAGCAGGGGGCAGAATAATTCACCCCTCCACTTT.

This sequence joins TRBV2 and TRBJ2-2, with D unclear. Germline V gives CDR1 SNHLY, CDR2 FYNNEI. The germline V and J ends were trimmed by 2 bases and 6 bases, with 7 bases remaining between them. This CDR3 is built from 13 residues. The CDR3 protein is CASSESESGELFF. The CDR3 nucleotides read TGTGCCAGCAGTGAATCAGAATCCGGGGAGCTGTTTTTT.

This rearrangement joins TRBV4-1 to TRBJ2-3; possible D gene TRBD2, 6 bases. The CDR3 runs to 14 residues. Per germline, CDR1 MGHRA and CDR2 YSYEKL. V lost 1 base and J lost 3, with 8 bases in between. The CDR3 bases are TGCGCCAGCAGCCAAGTTGCGGGGACAGATACGCAGTATTTT. Amino acid sequence: CASSQVAGTDTQYF.

The rearrangement links TRBV2 to TRBJ2-3; the D is unclear. V lost 7 bases to trimming and J lost 5 bases, with 7 bases between them. CDR1 and CDR2 from the germline V gene are SNHLY and FYNNEI. The CDR3 covers 11 residues. The CDR3 spells CASKQEDTQYF. The CDR3 DNA reads TGTGCCAGCAAGCAAGAAGATACGCAGTATTTT.

The CDR3 DNA reads TGTGCCTGGAGTGCTCCAGGGACTTGGACATATGGCTACACCTTC. Its translation: CAWSAPGTWTYGYTF. This chain joins TRBV30 and TRBJ1-2, with D possibly matching TRBD1 (5 bases). This CDR3 has 15 residues. Per germline, CDR1 GTSNPN and CDR2 SVGIG (reference sequence). Trimming left V 1 base short and J 5 bases short, with 17 bases between. The full variable domain, completed using reference TRBV30 and TRBJ1-2, is SQTIHQWPATLVQPVGSPLSLECTVEGTSNPNLYWYRQAAGRGLQLLFYSVGIGQISSEVPQNLSASRPQDRQFILSSKKLLLSDSGFYLCAWSAPGTWTYGYTFGSGTRLTVV.

The V call is TRBV6-5, the J call TRBJ2-3; possible D gene TRBD1, 5 bases. This CDR3 comprises 13 residues. Trimming cost V 4 bases and J 3 bases, with 8 bases left between them. Germline-derived CDR1 and CDR2 are MNHEY and SVGAGI. The CDR3 DNA reads TGTGCCAGCAGTTCTCCAGGGACAGATACGCAGTATTTT. Protein: CASSSPGTDTQYF.

V gene TRBV5-1 combines with J gene TRBJ2-1; 12 bases agree with TRBD2. Germline trimming cut 2 bases from V and 4 bases from J; bases unmatched to any gene: 4. The CDR3 totals 16 residues. Germline-derived CDR1 and CDR2 are SGHRS and YFSETQ. CDR3 protein: CASSFGLAGFYNEQFF. CDR3 in DNA: TGCGCCAGCAGCTTTGGACTAGCGGGATTTTACAATGAGCAGTTCTTC.

The chain carries TRBV10-3 and TRBJ2-5; D perhaps matches TRBD1 (6 bases). Germline V lookup: CDR1 ENHRY, CDR2 SYGVKD. Between the trimmed V and J ends, which lost 0 bases and 1 base, there was a span of 15 bases. The CDR3 runs 17 residues. The CDR3 bases are TGTGCCATCAGTGAGTCTATTTTTCAGGGGCCCCAAGAGACCCAGTACTTC. Amino acid sequence: CAISESIFQGPQETQYF.

This clone occurred once. The rearrangement uses TRBV27 and TRBJ1-1, with D unresolved. Germline V gene data show CDR1 as MNHEY and CDR2 as SMNVEV (reference sequence). With 3 bases removed from V and 7 bases from J, the gap between germline ends came to 15 bases. The CDR3 is made up of 14 amino acids. CDR3 sequence: CASSFSNLGSEAFF. CDR3 DNA: TGTGCCAGCAGTTTCTCAAATCTGGGCAGTGAAGCTTTCTTT.

This chain connects TRBV2 to TRBJ2-5, with 8 bases that match TRBD1. The germline V gene encodes CDR1 SNHLY and CDR2 FYNNEI. The J segment lost 2 bases and the V segment lost 7 bases, leaving 6 bases of the junction unmatched. This CDR3 is built from 14 residues. CDR3 DNA sequence: TGTGCCAGCAATGGCCAGGGGGCGCAAGAGACCCAGTACTTC. Encoded protein: CASNGQGAQETQYF. The entire variable domain, with the rest obtained from reference TRBV2 and TRBJ2-5, is as follows: EPEVTQTPSHQVTQMGQEVILRCVPISNHLYFYWYRQILGQKVEFLVSFYNNEISEKSEIFDDQFSVERPDGSNFTLKIRSTKLEDSAMYFCASNGQGAQETQYFGPGTRLLVL.

In its sample, this clone was seen many times. The chain has TRBV20-1 and TRBJ1-1; no clear D. Germline V gene lookup returns CDR1 DFQATT and CDR2 SNEGSKA (reference sequence). The CDR3 is made up of 16 amino acids. Trimming left V 3 bases short and J 3 bases short, with 20 bases between. The CDR3 nucleotides are TGCAGTGCTAGTAATCCAATTCTACTAGAGGACACTGAAGCTTTCTTT. It yields the protein CSASNPILLEDTEAFF.

This clone was found a few times. The rearrangement joins TRBV30 to TRBJ2-2; 9 bases agree with TRBD2. This CDR3 has 17 residues. Per the germline V gene, CDR1 is GTSNPN and CDR2 is SVGIG (reference sequence). V lost 1 base, J lost 3 bases, and 9 bases stayed unmatched. In DNA form, the CDR3 reads TGTGCCTGGAGTGCCCTCGGCTCTAGCGGGGACACCGGGGAGCTGTTTTTT. Translated, it gives CAWSALGSSGDTGELFF. Filled out from reference TRBV30 and TRBJ2-2, the complete variable domain reads SQTIHQWPATLVQPVGSPLSLECTVEGTSNPNLYWYRQAAGRGLQLLFYSVGIGQISSEVPQNLSASRPQDRQFILSSKKLLLSDSGFYLCAWSALGSSGDTGELFFGEGSRLTVL.

This clone was counted many times. The chain combines TRBV3-1 (or the pseudogene TRBV3-2) with TRBJ2-7, with 10 bases that match TRBD1. CDR3 length: 18 amino acids. The germline V gene encodes CDR1 LGHDT and CDR2 YNNKEL (reference sequence). After removal of 1 base from V and 3 bases from J, the junction contained 12 bases not matched to a gene. DNA of the CDR3: TGTGCCAGCAGCCAAGTCTTTTTTTCCGGGACAGGGGTCTACGAGCAGTACTTC. Residues: CASSQVFFSGTGVYEQYF.

This clone occurred a few times. The rearrangement uses TRBV19 and TRBJ1-2; D is uncertain. Trimming left V 1 base short and J 8 bases short, with 14 bases between. Per germline, CDR1 LNHDA and CDR2 SQIVND (reference sequence). The CDR3 consists of 14 residues. CDR3 sequence reads: CASSIGERTGGYTF. CDR3 bases: TGTGCCAGTAGTATAGGGGAGAGAACGGGAGGCTACACCTTC. The variable domain in full, completed from reference TRBV19 and TRBJ1-2, reads DGGITQSPKYLFRKEGQNVTLSCEQNLNHDAMYWYRQDPGQGLRLIYYSQIVNDFQKGDIAEGYSVSREKKESFPLTVTSAQKNPTAFYLCASSIGERTGGYTFGSGTRLTVV.

V and J are TRBV18 and TRBJ2-3; D not certain. V lost 6 bases to trimming and J lost 2 bases, with 6 bases between them. The CDR3 has 12 residues. Germline V gene lookup returns CDR1 KGHSH and CDR2 LQKENI. The CDR3 sequence: CASSTVTDTQYF. In DNA form, the CDR3 reads TGTGCCAGCTCCACTGTCACAGATACGCAGTATTTT.

The chain recombines TRBV12-2 with TRBJ2-4; the table's D call, TRBD1, has no DNA check behind it. TRBV12-2 is a documented pseudogene. CDR3 length: 18 residues. In DNA form, the CDR3 reads TGTGCAAGTCGCTCCCGGGACAGGGGGCTGATGGCCAAAAACATTCAGTACTTC. Translation gives CASRSRDRGLMAKNIQYF.

The chain has TRBV5-1 and TRBJ1-1; TRBD1 might be the D (5 bases). The CDR3 contains 15 residues. Germline CDR1 reads SGHRS; CDR2 reads YFSETQ. The V end was cut by 6 bases, the J end by 5 bases, with 20 bases between. The CDR3 DNA reads as TGCGCCAGCACCCCCGGAGGGGCGCGATGGACTGAAGCTTTCTTT. This translates into CASTPGGARWTEAFF. Full variable domain (remainder filled in from reference TRBV5-1 and TRBJ1-1): KAGVTQTPRYLIKTRGQQVTLSCSPISGHRSVSWYQQTPGQGLQFLFEYFSETQRNKGNFPGRFSGRQFSNSRSEMNVSTLELGDSALYLCASTPGGARWTEAFFGQGTRLTVV.